This record looks at one T cell receptor beta chain sequence and its context. Its specificity is not known. Germline CDR1 reads SGHRS; CDR2 reads YFSETQ. With 1 base removed from V and 5 bases from J, the gap between germline ends came to 9 bases. CDR3 length: 13 amino acids. This sample was taken from a study of vaccination effects on CD4 cells after COVID-19. As for the study in general: Vaccination of participants consisted of two doses of either the BNT162b2 or mRNA-1273 vaccine.

Study observations and caveats: Few convalescent patients, and no early post-infection timepoints, were available to the study. Marked clonal contraction of both clone types appeared late after vaccination.

Before sequencing, viral peptide pools were used by the ViraFEST assay to expand antigen-specific CD4+ T cells. At the end of roughly ten days of culture, CD4+ T cells were isolated. No vaccinee had earlier SARS-CoV-2 infection, and nucleocapsid antibodies were negative. TCRdb's copy holds only in-frame clones and misses some; the assay was immunoSEQ multiplex PCR. The sample includes 25,000 to 30,000 clones, about 80% seen only once; the top ten take 30%. The TCR sequence derives from a human donor who received a COVID-19 vaccine. V and J are TRBV5-1 and TRBJ2-5, with D perhaps TRBD1 or TRBD2 (6 bases each). Material: CD4+ T cells from PBMCs cultured with SARS-CoV-2 spike peptides, obtained before COVID-19 vaccination. Here the CDR3 DNA reads TGCGCCAGCAGCTTGACGGGGGCGGAGACCCAGTACTTC. Translating gives CASSLTGAETQYF.